The 9 T cell receptor beta chains in this list originate from one sample, sequenced in a study of T cells in Graves' hyperthyroidism and ophthalmopathy. Amplification of TCR beta CDR3 regions was performed using RNA transcripts as template. During a first-round RT-PCR of the TCR CDR3, the HTBI primer set was used. Using its own MiXCR run on the multiplex PCR reads, TCRdb lists one record per CDR3 protein. The sample lists hundreds of thousands of distinct CDR3 sequences; 35% to 40% were seen once. Sequenced sample: blood. Receptor source: a man aged 18-30 years with Graves' hyperthyroidism.

This chain joins TRBV2 and TRBJ2-3; tentative D call: TRBD2 (6 bases). Trimming stripped 8 bases from V and 4 bases from J, with 10 bases between. Germline loops: CDR1 SNHLY, CDR2 FYNNEI. The CDR3 extends over 12 amino acids. CDR3: CASRERADTQYF. DNA for the CDR3: TGTGCCAGCCGGGAGAGGGCAGATACGCAGTATTTT. Supplemented by reference TRBV2 and TRBJ2-3, the full variable domain reads EPEVTQTPSHQVTQMGQEVILRCVPISNHLYFYWYRQILGQKVEFLVSFYNNEISEKSEIFDDQFSVERPDGSNFTLKIRSTKLEDSAMYFCASRERADTQYFGPGTRLTVL.

This clonotype was observed at least ten times. CDR3 loop: CASSLAGANTEAFF. The CDR3 DNA sequence: TGCGCCAGCAGCTTGGCCGGGGCGAACACTGAAGCTTTCTTT. V usage is TRBV5-1 and J usage is TRBJ1-1; the D gene is possibly TRBD1 (5 bases). Trimming took off 0 bases at V and 1 base at J, with 7 bases between the two ends. There are 14 residues in the CDR3. Germline assignment: CDR1 SGHRS and CDR2 YFSETQ.

The sample holds a few counts of this clonotype. The chain has TRBV19 and TRBJ1-1; D may be TRBD1 (6 bases). The CDR3 loop spans 15 amino acids. Germline values: CDR1 LNHDA, CDR2 SQIVND (reference sequence). Deletions cut 3 bases from V and 5 bases from J, with 16 bases between. The DNA of the CDR3 is TGTGCCAGTAGTATTGAGCAGGGGCGGGGTACTGAAGCTTTCTTT. Its protein product is CASSIEQGRGTEAFF.

The genes are TRBV10-3 and TRBJ1-1, with D perhaps TRBD1 (6 bases). The germline gives CDR1 ENHRY, CDR2 SYGVKD. CDR3 length equals 14 residues. The V and J ends lost 10 bases and 1 base respectively, with 16 bases between them. The CDR3 DNA follows: TGTGCCAGCAGGACCACAGGGTCGAACACTGAAGCTTTCTTT. Translation: CASRTTGSNTEAFF.

In its sample, this clonotype was seen many times. The genes are TRBV10-3 and TRBJ1-3, with a possible D match to TRBD1 (5 bases). This CDR3 region has 15 residues. Germline V gene data show CDR1 as ENHRY and CDR2 as SYGVKD. Trimming shortened V by 6 bases and J by 0 bases, and 12 bases separated the two germline ends. CDR3 sequence (DNA): TGTGCCATCAGACCCGGACAAGTCTCTGGAAACACCATATATTTT. Its translation is CAIRPGQVSGNTIYF.

This clonotype has a count of ten or more. The chain is built from TRBV7-8 and TRBJ2-7; TRBD2 matches at 9 bases. Germline values: CDR1 SGHVS, CDR2 FQNEAQ. The J segment lost 6 bases and the V segment lost 5 bases, leaving 5 bases of the junction unmatched. CDR3 size: 13 residues. Here the CDR3 DNA reads TGTGCCAGCAGCGAGGGACTAGCTGGCGAGCAGTACTTC. Protein: CASSEGLAGEQYF.

The rearrangement uses TRBV15 and TRBJ1-5, with D tentatively TRBD1 (6 bases). V lost 11 bases to trimming and J lost 7 bases, with 15 bases between them. Germline lookup yields CDR1 LNHNV and CDR2 YYDKDF (reference sequence). This CDR3 contains 12 residues. The CDR3 spells CAAGGPRQPQHF. Here the CDR3 DNA reads TGTGCCGCCGGGGGGCCCCGACAGCCCCAGCATTTT.

The chain employs TRBV12-3 or TRBV12-4 and TRBJ1-2; D might be TRBD1 (5 bases). The CDR3 is made up of 13 amino acids. The ends were cut back, 7 bases at V and 6 bases at J, with 15 bases in the middle. CDR3 loop: CASTLRGPDGYTF. CDR3 in DNA: TGTGCCAGCACCCTCCGGGGACCGGATGGCTACACCTTC.

This clonotype showed up many times. The V call is TRBV29-1, the J call TRBJ1-4; D is uncertain. This CDR3 is 13 amino acids long. Trimming took 4 bases from V and 2 from J, leaving 8 bases between them. CDR1 is SQVTM, CDR2 ANQGSEA, per germline. This CDR3 reads CSVGLGTNEKLFF. As DNA, the CDR3 is TGCAGCGTTGGGCTGGGGACTAATGAAAAACTGTTTTTT. Based on the CDR3 plus reference TRBV29-1 and TRBJ1-4, the full variable domain is SAVISQKPSRDICQRGTSLTIQCQVDSQVTMMFWYRQQPGQSLTLIATANQGSEATYESGFVIDKFPISRPNLTFSTLTVSNMSPEDSSIYLCSVGLGTNEKLFFGSGTQLSVL.